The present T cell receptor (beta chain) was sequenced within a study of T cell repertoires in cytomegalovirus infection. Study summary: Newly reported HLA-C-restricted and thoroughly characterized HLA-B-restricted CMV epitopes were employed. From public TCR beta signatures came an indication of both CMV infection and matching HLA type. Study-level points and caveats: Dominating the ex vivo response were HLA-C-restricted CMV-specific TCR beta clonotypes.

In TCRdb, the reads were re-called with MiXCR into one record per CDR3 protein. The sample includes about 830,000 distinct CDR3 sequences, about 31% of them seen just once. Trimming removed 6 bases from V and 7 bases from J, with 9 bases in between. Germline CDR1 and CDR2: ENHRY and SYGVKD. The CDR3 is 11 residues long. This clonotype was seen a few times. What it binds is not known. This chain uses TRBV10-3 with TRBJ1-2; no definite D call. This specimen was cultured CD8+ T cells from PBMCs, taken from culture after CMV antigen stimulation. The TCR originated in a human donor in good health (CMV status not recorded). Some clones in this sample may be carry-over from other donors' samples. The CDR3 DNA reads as TGTGCCATCAGGGGGAGGTTTGGCTACACCTTC. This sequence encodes CAIRGRFGYTF.